This is a list of T cell receptor beta chains from one sample in a study of T cell changes during pregnancy in multiple sclerosis. Clones were sequenced by immunoSEQ multiplex PCR, and TCRdb holds only the in-frame ones, with some missing. The sample lists over 30,000 clones, about 91% occurring once. The sample in question was CD4+ T cells from peripheral blood mononuclear cells, obtained in the third trimester of pregnancy. Every receptor here comes from a female donor in good health, enrolled as a control in a pregnancy study. Each CDR3 is given with its conserved first and last residue. D genes are given only for firm matches. Some rows have no size entry. The others give once, few or many, or a class for an expanded clone.

>.|TRBV19|TRBJ2-2|.
CASYSGDTWAGELFF
TGTGCCAGTTACTCCGGGGACACCTGGGCCGGGGAGCTGTTTTTT
>.|TRBV27|TRBJ2-1|TRBD2
CASTPGTSGANEQFF
TGTGCCAGCACCCCAGGGACTAGCGGGGCGAATGAGCAGTTCTTC
>.|TRBV7-9|TRBJ1-5|.
CASSFEGGRQPQHF
TGTGCCAGCAGCTTCGAGGGGGGGAGGCAGCCCCAGCATTTT
>once|TRBV7-2|TRBJ1-1|.
CASSLGGGPDTEAFF
TGTGCCAGCAGCCTCGGGGGGGGGCCAGACACTGAAGCTTTCTTT
>.|TRBV19|TRBJ1-5|TRBD1
CASSTKGARRGQPQHF
TGTGCCAGTAGTACAAAGGGGGCGCGAAGGGGTCAGCCCCAGCATTTT
>.|TRBV7-9|TRBJ2-2|.
CASSHFGGGGELFF
TGTGCCAGCAGCCACTTCGGCGGAGGCGGGGAGCTGTTTTTT
>.|TRBV7-2|TRBJ2-7|.
CASSLAGLDYEQYF
TGTGCCAGCAGCTTAGCGGGACTCGACTACGAGCAGTACTTC
>.|TRBV5-4|TRBJ2-1|.
CASSLWRGNNEQFF
TGTGCCAGCAGCTTGTGGAGGGGCAACAATGAGCAGTTCTTC
>.|TRBV18|TRBJ1-1|.
CASSYSQENTEAFF
TGTGCCAGCTCTTATTCACAGGAGAACACTGAAGCTTTCTTT
>.|TRBV5-1|TRBJ1-3|.
CASSPGEPSGNTIYF
TGCGCCAGCAGCCCGGGGGAGCCCTCTGGAAACACCATATATTTT
>once|TRBV7-2|TRBJ2-5|TRBD2
CASSLTGIAGGGETQYF
TGTGCCAGCAGCTTAACAGGGATAGCGGGGGGCGGAGAGACCCAGTACTTC
>.|TRBV2|TRBJ1-5|TRBD1
CASKAGTGVSNQPQHF
TGTGCCAGCAAAGCCGGGACAGGCGTTTCCAATCAGCCCCAGCATTTT
>.|TRBV5-1|TRBJ2-1|.
CASRDFGSFGQFF
TGCGCCAGCAGGGACTTCGGGAGTTTTGGGCAGTTCTTC
>.|TRBV6-5|TRBJ2-5|TRBD1
CVSSYGQGAKTQYF
TGTGTCAGCAGTTACGGACAGGGGGCGAAGACCCAGTACTTC
>.|TRBV28|TRBJ1-2|.
CASSLTDYGYTF
TGTGCCAGCAGTTTGACAGACTATGGCTACACCTTC
>.|TRBV7-9|TRBJ2-7|.
CASSHTGFDEQYF
TGTGCCAGCAGCCATACAGGGTTTGACGAGCAGTACTTC
>.|TRBV10-3|TRBJ1-1|TRBD1
CAISEKPGTAGFWAFF
TGTGCCATCAGTGAGAAACCTGGGACAGCTGGCTTCTGGGCTTTCTTT
>.|TRBV7-2|TRBJ2-5|TRBD1
CASSLTGGIETQYF
TGTGCCAGCAGCTTAACAGGGGGCATAGAGACCCAGTACTTC
>once|TRBV7-8|TRBJ2-5|TRBD2
CASRASGGSQETQYF
TGTGCCAGCAGGGCTAGCGGGGGGTCCCAAGAGACCCAGTACTTC
>.|TRBV10-3|TRBJ2-7|TRBD1
CAISESVGGNEQYF
TGTGCCATCAGTGAGTCGGTAGGGGGCAACGAGCAGTACTTC
>.|TRBV7-8|TRBJ2-7|.
CASSKDRLAYEQYF
TGTGCCAGCAGCAAAGACAGGTTAGCCTACGAGCAGTACTTC
>.|TRBV5-1|TRBJ2-1|TRBD2
CASSSGGLAENEQFF
TGCGCCAGCAGCTCGGGGGGACTAGCGGAGAATGAGCAGTTCTTC
>.|TRBV7-2|TRBJ2-2|TRBD1
CASSHTGTGVIGELFF
TGTGCCAGCAGCCACACCGGGACAGGGGTTATCGGGGAGCTGTTTTTT
>.|TRBV19|TRBJ1-2|TRBD1
CASRGDRERTSYTF
TGTGCCAGTAGAGGGGACAGGGAACGAACAAGCTACACCTTC
>.|TRBV28|TRBJ2-7|.
CASSSPSGAYEQYF
TGTGCCAGCAGTTCACCCTCAGGGGCCTACGAGCAGTACTTC
>.|TRBV7-8|TRBJ2-2|.
CASSFLVDTGELFF
TGTGCCAGCAGCTTTTTAGTCGACACCGGGGAGCTGTTTTTT
>.|TRBV4-1|TRBJ2-4|TRBD2
CASSQDPSGRVIQYF
TGCGCCAGCAGCCAAGACCCTAGCGGGAGGGTCATTCAGTACTTC
>few|TRBV19|TRBJ2-5|TRBD1
CASSHRGVRQETQYF
TGTGCCAGTAGTCACAGGGGGGTGCGTCAAGAGACCCAGTACTTC
>once|TRBV7-2|TRBJ2-1|TRBD2
CASSLGLAGNEQFF
TGTGCCAGCAGCTTAGGACTAGCGGGCAATGAGCAGTTCTTC
>.|TRBV27|TRBJ2-3|TRBD2
CASSLGGAGGPGQYF
TGTGCCAGCTCTTTGGGGGGGGCGGGGGGCCCAGGGCAGTATTTT
>once|TRBV18|TRBJ2-1|TRBD2
CASSPLSGGRSYNEQFF
TGTGCCAGCTCACCTCTGAGCGGGGGACGCTCCTACAATGAGCAGTTCTTC
>.|TRBV10-3|TRBJ2-5|TRBD2
CAISEPRTSGETQYF
TGTGCCATCAGTGAGCCGCGGACTAGCGGGGAGACCCAGTACTTC
>few|TRBV7-2|TRBJ2-7|TRBD1
CASRVYRGNEQYF
TGTGCCAGCCGAGTCTACAGGGGGAACGAGCAGTACTTC
>.|TRBV11-2|TRBJ2-3|TRBD2
CASSLPLRMGTRLLAQYF
TGTGCCAGCAGCTTACCGCTAAGGATGGGGACTAGGCTGCTGGCGCAGTATTTT
>.|TRBV6-5|TRBJ1-6|TRBD1
CASRDTGGSSPLHF
TGTGCCAGCAGGGACACAGGGGGATCTTCACCCCTCCACTTT
>.|TRBV29-1|TRBJ2-5|.
CSGQGSVDGGTQYF
TGCAGCGGCCAGGGCAGCGTGGACGGGGGGACCCAGTACTTC
>.|TRBV7-2|TRBJ2-4|TRBD2
CASSLRVAGDIQYF
TGTGCCAGCAGCTTAAGAGTAGCGGGGGACATTCAGTACTTC
>.|TRBV28|TRBJ2-7|TRBD1
CASSWTGNYEQYF
TGTGCCAGCAGCTGGACAGGGAATTACGAGCAGTACTTC
>.|TRBV5-1|TRBJ2-1|TRBD1
CASSYGQVNEQFF
TGCGCCAGCAGCTACGGACAGGTCAATGAGCAGTTCTTC
>.|TRBV5-1|TRBJ1-1|.
CASSIQGMNTEAFF
TGCGCCAGCAGCATACAGGGTATGAACACTGAAGCTTTCTTT
>.|TRBV5-1|TRBJ2-3|TRBD1
CATEPGQGFRADTQYF
TGCGCCACCGAACCGGGACAGGGGTTTAGGGCAGATACGCAGTATTTT
>.|TRBV27|TRBJ1-5|TRBD1
CASSFTGEVGQPQHF
TGTGCCAGCAGTTTTACAGGGGAGGTTGGTCAGCCCCAGCATTTT
>.|TRBV7-2|TRBJ1-6|.
CASSPGRDNSPLHF
TGTGCCAGCAGCCCCGGGCGGGATAATTCACCCCTCCACTTT
>.|TRBV2|TRBJ1-2|.
CASRVQVSYGYTF
TGTGCCAGCAGAGTTCAGGTCTCCTATGGCTACACCTTC
>few|TRBV10-3|TRBJ2-7|TRBD2
CAIRQGLAEYEQYF
TGTGCCATCAGGCAGGGACTAGCGGAATACGAGCAGTACTTC
>.|TRBV5-4|TRBJ2-3|TRBD2
CASSLRTSGGITDTQYF
TGTGCCAGCAGCTTACGGACTAGCGGGGGAATCACAGATACGCAGTATTTT
>.|TRBV5-8|TRBJ1-1|.
CASSWRREAFF
TGTGCCAGCAGCTGGAGGCGTGAAGCTTTCTTT
>.|TRBV9|TRBJ2-1|TRBD1
CASSVMTGAGNEQFF
TGTGCCAGCAGCGTAATGACAGGGGCTGGCAATGAGCAGTTCTTC
>once|TRBV10-2|TRBJ1-5|.
CASSEARQPQHF
TGCGCCAGCAGTGAGGCGAGGCAGCCCCAGCATTTT
>.|TRBV7-8|TRBJ2-3|.
CASSLSRVPTTDTQYF
TGTGCCAGCAGCTTGTCCAGGGTCCCTACCACAGATACGCAGTATTTT
>few|TRBV5-4|TRBJ1-6|TRBD1
CASSLGTGTWNSPLHF
TGTGCCAGCAGCTTGGGGACAGGGACCTGGAATTCACCCCTCCACTTT
>.|TRBV15|TRBJ1-4|.
CATSRDHGLVVEKLFF
TGTGCCACCAGCAGAGATCACGGTCTCGTAGTCGAAAAACTGTTTTTT
>.|TRBV29-1|TRBJ2-5|TRBD1
CSVVDRGRVETQYF
TGCAGCGTCGTGGACAGGGGGCGCGTGGAGACCCAGTACTTC
>.|TRBV6-1|TRBJ2-5|.
CASRRSGAQQETQYF
TGTGCCAGCAGAAGGTCAGGGGCCCAGCAGGAGACCCAGTACTTC
>.|TRBV5-1|TRBJ2-5|TRBD2
CASMVRGGPQETQYF
TGCGCCAGCATGGTTCGCGGGGGGCCCCAAGAGACCCAGTACTTC